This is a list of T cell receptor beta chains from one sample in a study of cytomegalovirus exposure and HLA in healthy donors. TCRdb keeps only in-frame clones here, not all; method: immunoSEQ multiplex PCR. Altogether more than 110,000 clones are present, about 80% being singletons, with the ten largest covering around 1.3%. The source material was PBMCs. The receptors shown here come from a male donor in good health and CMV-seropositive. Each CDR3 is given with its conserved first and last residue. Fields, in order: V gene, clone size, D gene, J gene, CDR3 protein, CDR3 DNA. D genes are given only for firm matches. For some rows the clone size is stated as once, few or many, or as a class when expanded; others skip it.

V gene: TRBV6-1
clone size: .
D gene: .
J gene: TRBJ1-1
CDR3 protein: CASSGHTNTEAFF
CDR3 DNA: TGTGCCAGCAGTGGACACACGAACACTGAAGCTTTCTTT

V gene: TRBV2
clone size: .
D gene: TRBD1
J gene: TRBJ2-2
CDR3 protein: CASSEGTGGGGELFF
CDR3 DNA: TGTGCCAGCAGTGAAGGGACAGGGGGCGGCGGGGAGCTGTTTTTT

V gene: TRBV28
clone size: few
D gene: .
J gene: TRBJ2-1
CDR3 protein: CASGESLGLEQFF
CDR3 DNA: TGTGCCAGCGGGGAGAGCTTGGGTCTAGAGCAGTTCTTC

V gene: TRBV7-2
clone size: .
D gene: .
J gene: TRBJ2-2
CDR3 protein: CASSLAEGGELFF
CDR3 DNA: TGTGCCAGCAGCTTAGCGGAGGGAGGGGAGCTGTTTTTT

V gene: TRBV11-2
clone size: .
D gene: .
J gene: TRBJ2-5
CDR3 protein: CASSFTGRGVETQYF
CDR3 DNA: TGTGCCAGCAGCTTTACAGGTAGAGGAGTGGAGACCCAGTACTTC

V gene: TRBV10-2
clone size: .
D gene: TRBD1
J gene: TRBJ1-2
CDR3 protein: CASNDGGQAYTF
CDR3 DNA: TGCGCCAGCAATGATGGGGGACAGGCTTACACCTTC

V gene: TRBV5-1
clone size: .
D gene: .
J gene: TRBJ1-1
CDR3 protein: CASSLKQPATEAFF
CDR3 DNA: TGCGCCAGCAGCTTGAAGCAACCCGCCACTGAAGCTTTCTTT

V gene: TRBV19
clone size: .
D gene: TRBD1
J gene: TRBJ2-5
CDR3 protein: CASSIAGTAQETQYF
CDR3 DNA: TGTGCCAGTAGTATCGCTGGGACAGCCCAAGAGACCCAGTACTTC

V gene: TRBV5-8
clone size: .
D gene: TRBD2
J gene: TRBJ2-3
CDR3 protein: CASSLEAPSGDTDTQYF
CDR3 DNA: TGTGCCAGCAGCTTGGAAGCCCCTAGCGGTGACACAGATACGCAGTATTTT

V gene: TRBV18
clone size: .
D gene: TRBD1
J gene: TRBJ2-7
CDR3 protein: CASSPHGQGDEQYF
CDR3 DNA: TGTGCCAGCTCACCACACGGCCAGGGGGACGAGCAGTACTTC

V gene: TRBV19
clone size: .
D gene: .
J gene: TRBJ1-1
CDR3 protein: CASSWTPLRDTEAFF
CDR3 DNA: TGTGCCAGTAGCTGGACCCCCCTCAGGGACACTGAAGCTTTCTTT

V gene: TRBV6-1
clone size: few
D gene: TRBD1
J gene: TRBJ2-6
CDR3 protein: CASDRGHGGANVLTF
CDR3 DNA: TGTGCCAGCGACAGGGGGCATGGAGGGGCCAACGTCCTGACTTTC

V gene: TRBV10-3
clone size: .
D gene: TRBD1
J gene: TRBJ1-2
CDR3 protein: CAISVRDRDGYTF
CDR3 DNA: TGTGCCATCAGCGTCCGGGACAGGGATGGCTACACCTTC

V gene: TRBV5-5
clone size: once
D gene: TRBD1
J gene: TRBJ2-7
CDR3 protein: CASSLGGTVSYEQYF
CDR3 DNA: TGTGCCAGCAGCTTGGGAGGGACAGTGTCCTACGAGCAGTACTTC

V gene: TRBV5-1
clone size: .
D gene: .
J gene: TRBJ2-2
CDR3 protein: CASSLTDTGELFF
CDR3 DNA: TGCGCCAGCAGCTTAACAGACACCGGGGAGCTGTTTTTT

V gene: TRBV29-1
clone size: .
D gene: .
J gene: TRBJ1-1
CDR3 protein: CSVVGRIYTEAFF
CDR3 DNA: TGCAGCGTTGTGGGCAGAATCTACACTGAAGCTTTCTTT

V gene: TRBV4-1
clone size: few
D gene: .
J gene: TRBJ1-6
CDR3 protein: CASKEPRNSPLHF
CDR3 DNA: TGCGCCAGCAAAGAGCCTAGAAATTCACCCCTCCACTTT

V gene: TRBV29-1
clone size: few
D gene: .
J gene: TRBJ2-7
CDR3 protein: CSVLTGAAGYEQYF
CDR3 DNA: TGCAGCGTCCTCACAGGGGCGGCGGGGTACGAGCAGTACTTC

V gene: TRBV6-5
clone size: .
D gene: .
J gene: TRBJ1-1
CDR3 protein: CASSYSGEFTEAFF
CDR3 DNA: TGTGCCAGCAGTTACTCCGGGGAATTCACTGAAGCTTTCTTT

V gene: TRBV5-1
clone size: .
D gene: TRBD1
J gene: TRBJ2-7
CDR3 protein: CASSLWDRSIYEQYF
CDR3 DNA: TGCGCCAGCAGCTTATGGGACAGGTCCATTTACGAGCAGTACTTC

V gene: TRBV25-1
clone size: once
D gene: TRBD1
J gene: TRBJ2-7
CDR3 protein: CASTSPGGNSYEQYF
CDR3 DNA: TGTGCCAGCACCTCTCCAGGGGGAAACTCCTACGAGCAGTACTTC

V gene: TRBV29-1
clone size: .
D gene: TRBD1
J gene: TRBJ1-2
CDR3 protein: CSVAGQTIRHTF
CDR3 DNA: TGCAGCGTTGCGGGACAGACAATTCGCCACACCTTC

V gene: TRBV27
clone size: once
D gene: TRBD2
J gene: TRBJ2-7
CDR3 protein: CASSLSVAPGLAGYEQYF
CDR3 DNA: TGTGCCAGCAGTTTATCGGTCGCCCCGGGACTAGCGGGGTACGAGCAGTACTTC

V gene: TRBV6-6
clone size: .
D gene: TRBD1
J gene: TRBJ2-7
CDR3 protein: CASSYSWDRQYERYF
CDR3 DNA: TGTGCCAGCAGTTACTCGTGGGACAGGCAATACGAGCGGTACTTC

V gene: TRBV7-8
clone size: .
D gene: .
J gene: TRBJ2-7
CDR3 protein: CASSFNTAREQYF
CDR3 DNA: TGTGCCAGCAGCTTCAACACTGCGAGGGAGCAGTACTTC

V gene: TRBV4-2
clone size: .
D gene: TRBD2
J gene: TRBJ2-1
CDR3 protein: CASSQEVGLAGINEQFF
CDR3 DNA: TGTGCCAGCAGCCAAGAAGTAGGATTAGCGGGGATCAATGAGCAGTTCTTC

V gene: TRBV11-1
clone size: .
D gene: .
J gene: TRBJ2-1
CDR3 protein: CASSLGERSLYEQFF
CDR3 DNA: TGTGCCAGCAGCTTAGGAGAGCGGTCTCTGTATGAGCAGTTCTTC

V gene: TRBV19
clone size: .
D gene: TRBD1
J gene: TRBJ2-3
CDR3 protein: CASSRDRGPLYGDTQYF
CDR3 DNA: TGTGCCAGTAGTCGGGACAGGGGGCCCCTTTATGGAGATACGCAGTATTTT

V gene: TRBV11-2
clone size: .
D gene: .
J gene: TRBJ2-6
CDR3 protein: CASSGSAGESSGANVLTF
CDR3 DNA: TGTGCCAGCAGCGGATCAGCAGGGGAAAGCTCTGGGGCCAACGTCCTGACTTTC

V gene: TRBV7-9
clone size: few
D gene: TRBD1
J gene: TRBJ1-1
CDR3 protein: CASSSPGQGAKAFF
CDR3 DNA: TGTGCCAGCAGCTCACCCGGACAGGGGGCGAAAGCTTTCTTT

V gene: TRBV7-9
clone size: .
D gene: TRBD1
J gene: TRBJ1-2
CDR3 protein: CASSSSGQDLYSNYGYTF
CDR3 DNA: TGTGCCAGCAGCTCCTCGGGACAGGACCTATATTCTAACTATGGCTACACCTTC

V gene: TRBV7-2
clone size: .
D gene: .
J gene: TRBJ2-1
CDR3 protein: CASSPRANEQFF
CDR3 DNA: TGTGCCAGCAGCCCGAGAGCCAATGAGCAGTTCTTC

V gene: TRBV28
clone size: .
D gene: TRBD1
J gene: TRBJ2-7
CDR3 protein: CATRVSGQAYEQYF
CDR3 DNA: TGTGCCACACGCGTGTCGGGACAGGCCTACGAGCAGTACTTC

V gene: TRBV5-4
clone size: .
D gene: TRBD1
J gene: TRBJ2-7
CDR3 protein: CASSLQGAGGEQYF
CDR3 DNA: TGTGCCAGCAGCTTGCAGGGGGCCGGTGGGGAGCAGTACTTC

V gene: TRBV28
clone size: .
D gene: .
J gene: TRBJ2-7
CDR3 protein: CASSLTYGAYEQYF
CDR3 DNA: TGTGCCAGCAGTTTAACGTACGGTGCCTACGAGCAGTACTTC

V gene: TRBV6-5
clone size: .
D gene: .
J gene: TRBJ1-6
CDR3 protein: CASSYGGANSPLHF
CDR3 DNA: TGTGCCAGCAGTTACGGAGGAGCTAATTCACCCCTCCACTTT

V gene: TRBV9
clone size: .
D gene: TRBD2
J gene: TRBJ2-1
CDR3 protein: CASSGSGGAYNEQFF
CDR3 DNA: TGTGCCAGCAGCGGTAGCGGGGGGGCCTACAATGAGCAGTTCTTC

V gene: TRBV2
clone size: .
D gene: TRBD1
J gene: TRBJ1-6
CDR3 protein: CASSLGTGGINSPLHF
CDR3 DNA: TGTGCCAGCAGCCTCGGGACAGGGGGAATTAATTCACCCCTCCACTTT

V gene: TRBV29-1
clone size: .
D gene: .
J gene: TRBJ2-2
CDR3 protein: CSVTTGFDTGELFF
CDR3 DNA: TGCAGCGTTACCACAGGATTTGACACCGGGGAGCTGTTTTTT

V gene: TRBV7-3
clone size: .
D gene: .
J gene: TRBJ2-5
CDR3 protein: CASSPTRGETQYF
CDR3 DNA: TGTGCCAGCAGCCCCACTCGGGGAGAGACCCAGTACTTC

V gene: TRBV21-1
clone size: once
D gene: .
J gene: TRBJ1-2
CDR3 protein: CASSKSQVGGRGSYGYTF
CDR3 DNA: TGTGCCAGCAGCAAGTCCCAAGTCGGGGGGCGCGGTTCCTATGGCTACACCTTC

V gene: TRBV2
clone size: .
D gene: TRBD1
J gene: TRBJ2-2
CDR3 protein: CASSVRQGGTGELFF
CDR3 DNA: TGTGCCAGCAGTGTTCGACAGGGTGGGACCGGGGAGCTGTTTTTT